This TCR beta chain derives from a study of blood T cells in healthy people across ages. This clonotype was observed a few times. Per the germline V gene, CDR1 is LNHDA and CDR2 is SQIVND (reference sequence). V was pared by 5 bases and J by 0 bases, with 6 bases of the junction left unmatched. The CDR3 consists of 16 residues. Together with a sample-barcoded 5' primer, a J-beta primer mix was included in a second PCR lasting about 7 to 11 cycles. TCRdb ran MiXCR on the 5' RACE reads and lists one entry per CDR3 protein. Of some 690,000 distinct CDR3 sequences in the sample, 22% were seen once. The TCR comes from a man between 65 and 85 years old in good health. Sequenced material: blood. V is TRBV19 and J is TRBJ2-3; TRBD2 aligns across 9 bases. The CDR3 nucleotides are TGTGCCAGTAGTTCACGACTAGCGGAGAGCACAGATACGCAGTATTTT. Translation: CASSSRLAESTDTQYF. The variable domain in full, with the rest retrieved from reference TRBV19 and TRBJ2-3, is DGGITQSPKYLFRKEGQNVTLSCEQNLNHDAMYWYRQDPGQGLRLIYYSQIVNDFQKGDIAEGYSVSREKKESFPLTVTSAQKNPTAFYLCASSSRLAESTDTQYFGPGTRLTVL.